What follows describes a single T cell receptor (beta chain). Trimming removed 8 bases from V and 2 bases from J; junction bases left unmatched: 7. This CDR3 contains 14 residues. Germline V gene lookup returns CDR1 SNHLY and CDR2 FYNNEI. These data are taken from a study of brain T cells in children with intractable seizures. The data were produced by immunoSEQ multiplex PCR, yet TCRdb's version contains in-frame clones alone and is incomplete. Seen here are approximately 77,000 clones, 93% observed once, and the top ten hold approximately 1.5%. This TCR derives from a boy in the first two years of life with tuberous sclerosis and intractable seizures. The starting material was peripheral blood, obtained at surgery. The gene calls are TRBV2 and TRBJ2-3; 7 nucleotides match TRBD1. The DNA of the CDR3 is TGTGCCAGCGACAGGGCGAAGAACACAGATACGCAGTATTTT. Its protein product is CASDRAKNTDTQYF. Combining the CDR3 with reference TRBV2 and TRBJ2-3 gives the whole variable domain EPEVTQTPSHQVTQMGQEVILRCVPISNHLYFYWYRQILGQKVEFLVSFYNNEISEKSEIFDDQFSVERPDGSNFTLKIRSTKLEDSAMYFCASDRAKNTDTQYFGPGTRLTVL.